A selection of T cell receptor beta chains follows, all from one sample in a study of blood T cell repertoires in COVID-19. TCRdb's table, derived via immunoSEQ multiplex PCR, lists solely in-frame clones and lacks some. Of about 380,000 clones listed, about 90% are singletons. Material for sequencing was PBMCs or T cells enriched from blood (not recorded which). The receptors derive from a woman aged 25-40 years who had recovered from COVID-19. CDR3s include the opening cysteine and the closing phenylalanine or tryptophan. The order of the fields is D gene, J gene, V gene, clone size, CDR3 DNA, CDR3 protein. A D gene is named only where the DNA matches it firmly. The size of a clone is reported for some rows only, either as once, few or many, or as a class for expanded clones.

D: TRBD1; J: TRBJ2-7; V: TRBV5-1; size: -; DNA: TGCGCCAGCAGCCCGGGACAGGGGAACGAGCAGTACTTC; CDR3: CASSPGQGNEQYF
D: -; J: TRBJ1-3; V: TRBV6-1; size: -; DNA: TGTGCCAGCAGTGAAAGCGGACTGCTCTCTGGAAACACCATATATTTT; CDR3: CASSESGLLSGNTIYF
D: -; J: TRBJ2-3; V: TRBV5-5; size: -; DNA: TGTGCCAGCAGCTTGGCCAACAGATTGGGAGATACGCAGTATTTT; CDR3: CASSLANRLGDTQYF
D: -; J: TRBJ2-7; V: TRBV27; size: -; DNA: TGTGCCAGCAGTTTATCGCTCGGCGGAGTTCAGTACTTC; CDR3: CASSLSLGGVQYF
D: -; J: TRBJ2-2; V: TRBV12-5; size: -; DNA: TGTGCTAGTGGACTGACAGGGAACACCGGGGAGCTGTTTTTT; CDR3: CASGLTGNTGELFF
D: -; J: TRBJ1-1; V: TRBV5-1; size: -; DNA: TGCGCCAGCAGCCCCGGGTCATTGAACACTGAAGCTTTCTTT; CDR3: CASSPGSLNTEAFF
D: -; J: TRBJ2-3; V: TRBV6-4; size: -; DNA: TGTGCCAGCAGCCTAGGAATCGGGGATACGCAGTATTTT; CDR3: CASSLGIGDTQYF
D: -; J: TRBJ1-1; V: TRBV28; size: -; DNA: TGTGCCAGCAGTTTATACCCCGGAACAGGGAACACTGAAGCTTTCTTT; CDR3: CASSLYPGTGNTEAFF
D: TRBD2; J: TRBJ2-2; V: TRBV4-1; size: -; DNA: TGCGCCAGCAGCCAAGATCGGTCTAGCGGGAACACCGGGGAGCTGTTTTTT; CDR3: CASSQDRSSGNTGELFF
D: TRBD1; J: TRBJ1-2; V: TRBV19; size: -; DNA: TGTGCCAGTAGGACAGATGACAGGGTATACGGCTACACCTTC; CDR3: CASRTDDRVYGYTF
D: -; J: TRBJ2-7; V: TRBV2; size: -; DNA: TGTGCCAGCAGTGTACGCCCCAACAAGCAGTACTTC; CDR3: CASSVRPNKQYF
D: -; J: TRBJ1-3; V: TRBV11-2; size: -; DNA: TGTGCCAGCAGCTCGACAGCAAACACCATATATTTT; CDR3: CASSSTANTIYF
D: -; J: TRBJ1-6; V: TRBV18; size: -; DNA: TGTGCCAGCTCACCAGAAGGTTCAGGAAATTCACCCCTCCACTTT; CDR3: CASSPEGSGNSPLHF
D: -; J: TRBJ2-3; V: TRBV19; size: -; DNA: TGTGCCAGTAGTATTAGCCTAGACTCAGATACGCAGTATTTT; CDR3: CASSISLDSDTQYF
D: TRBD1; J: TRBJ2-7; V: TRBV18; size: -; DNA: TGTGCCAGCTCACCACCATCAGGACAGGGCTACGAGCAGTACTTC; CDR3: CASSPPSGQGYEQYF
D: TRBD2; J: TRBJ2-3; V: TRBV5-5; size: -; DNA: TGTGCCAGCAGGGGCCCCTATAGCGGGAGTATAGATACGCAGTATTTT; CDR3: CASRGPYSGSIDTQYF
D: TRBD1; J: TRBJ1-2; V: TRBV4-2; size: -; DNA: TGTGCCAGCAGCCAACAATACGAAGACAGGGGAATCTATGGCTACACCTTC; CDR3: CASSQQYEDRGIYGYTF
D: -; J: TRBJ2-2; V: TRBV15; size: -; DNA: TGTGCCACCAGCAGGGACATCACCGGGGAGCTGTTTTTT; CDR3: CATSRDITGELFF
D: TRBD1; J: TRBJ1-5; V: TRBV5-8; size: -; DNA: TGTGCCAGCAGCTTTCGGACAGGGGGGCTTAGCAATCAGCCCCAGCATTTT; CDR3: CASSFRTGGLSNQPQHF
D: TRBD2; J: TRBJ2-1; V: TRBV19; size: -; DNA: TGTGCCAGTAGTATGTCTAGCGGGGGAGCCTACAATGAGCAGTTCTTC; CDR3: CASSMSSGGAYNEQFF
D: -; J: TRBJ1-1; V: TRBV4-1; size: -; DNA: TGCGCCAGCAAGCGGATAGGAGACACTGAAGCTTTCTTT; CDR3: CASKRIGDTEAFF
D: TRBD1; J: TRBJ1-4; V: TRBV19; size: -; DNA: TGTGCCAGTAGGGGACAGTTAAATGAAAAACTGTTTTTT; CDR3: CASRGQLNEKLFF
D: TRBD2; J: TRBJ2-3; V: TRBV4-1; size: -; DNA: TGCGCCAGCAGCCAAGGTGTTAGCGGGGGCACAGATACGCAGTATTTT; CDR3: CASSQGVSGGTDTQYF
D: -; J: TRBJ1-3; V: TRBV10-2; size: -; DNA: TGCGCCAGCAGGGACAGATCGACTGGAAACACCATATATTTT; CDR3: CASRDRSTGNTIYF
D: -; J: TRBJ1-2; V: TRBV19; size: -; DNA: TGTGCCAGTAACTCGGGACTCCTCTATGGCTACACCTTC; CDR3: CASNSGLLYGYTF
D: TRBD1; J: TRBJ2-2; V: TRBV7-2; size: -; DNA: TGTGCCAGCAGCCCCCCAGAGGGGGCTAGCACCGGGGAGCTGTTTTTT; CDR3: CASSPPEGASTGELFF
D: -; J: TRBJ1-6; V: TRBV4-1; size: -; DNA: TGCGCCAGCAGCCAAGAAAGGACAGTAAATTCACCCCTCCACTTT; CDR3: CASSQERTVNSPLHF
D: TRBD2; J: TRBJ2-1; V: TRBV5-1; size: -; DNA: TGCGCCAGCAGCTGGGGACTAGCAGATTACAATGAGCAGTTCTTC; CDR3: CASSWGLADYNEQFF
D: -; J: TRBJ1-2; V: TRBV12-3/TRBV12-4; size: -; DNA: TGTGCCAGCAGCGAAATGGGGGGGGATGGCTACACCTTC; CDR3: CASSEMGGDGYTF
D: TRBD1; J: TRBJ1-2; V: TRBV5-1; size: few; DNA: TGCGCCAGCAGGGCCGGGACAGCGAATCCCTATGGCTACACCTTC; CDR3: CASRAGTANPYGYTF
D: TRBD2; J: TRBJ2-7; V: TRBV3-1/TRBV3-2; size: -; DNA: TGTGCCAGCAGACCGGGACTAGGGGGGTACGAGCAGTACTTC; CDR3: CASRPGLGGYEQYF
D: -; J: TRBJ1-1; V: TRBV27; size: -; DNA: TGTGCCAGCTATGGACAAGCCACTGAAGCTTTCTTT; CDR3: CASYGQATEAFF
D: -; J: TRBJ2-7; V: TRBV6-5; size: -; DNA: TGTGCCAGCAGTCTAGGGGTGGGAAACTACGAGCAGTACTTC; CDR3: CASSLGVGNYEQYF
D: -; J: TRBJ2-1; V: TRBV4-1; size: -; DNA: TGCGCCAGCTGCTTACAGGGGGGGTCCCACAATGAGCAGTTCTTC; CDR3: CASCLQGGSHNEQFF
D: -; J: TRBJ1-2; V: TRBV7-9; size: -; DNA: TGTGCCAGCAGCCGGGACACGACTAAAGGCTACACCTTC; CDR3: CASSRDTTKGYTF
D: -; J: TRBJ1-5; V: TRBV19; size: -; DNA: TGTGCCAGTAGTGCCGGGACAAGATATCAGCCCCAGCATTTT; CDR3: CASSAGTRYQPQHF
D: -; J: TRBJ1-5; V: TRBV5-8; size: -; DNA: TGTGCCAGCATCACCGCCCCCGAGGAAGGGCCCCAGCATTTT; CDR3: CASITAPEEGPQHF
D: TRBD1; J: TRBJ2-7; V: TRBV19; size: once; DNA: TGTGCCAGTAGTATCGGGACAGGGCGCTACGAGCAGTACTTC; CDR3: CASSIGTGRYEQYF
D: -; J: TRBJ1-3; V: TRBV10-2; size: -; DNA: TGCGCCAGCAGCGGGTCTCCCTCTGGAAACACCATATATTTT; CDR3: CASSGSPSGNTIYF
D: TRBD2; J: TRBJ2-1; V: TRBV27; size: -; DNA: TGTGCCAGCAGTATGACTAGCGGGATAGCGTATGAGCAGTTCTTC; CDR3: CASSMTSGIAYEQFF
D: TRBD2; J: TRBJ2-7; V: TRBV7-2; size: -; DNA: TGTGCCAGCAGCTTAGTGGCTAGCGGGAGCTCCTACGAGCAGTACTTC; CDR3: CASSLVASGSSYEQYF
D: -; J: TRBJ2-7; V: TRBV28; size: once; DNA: TGTGCCAGCAGCCCGGGTTGGGGGGAGGCCTACGAGCAGTACTTC; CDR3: CASSPGWGEAYEQYF
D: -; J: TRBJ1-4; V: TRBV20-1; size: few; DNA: TGCAGTGCTAGTAGCGGGTTAAGTGAAAAACTGTTTTTT; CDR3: CSASSGLSEKLFF
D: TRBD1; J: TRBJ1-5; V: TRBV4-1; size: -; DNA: TGCGCCAGCAGCCAGACAGGGGGCGATCAGCCCCAGCATTTT; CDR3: CASSQTGGDQPQHF
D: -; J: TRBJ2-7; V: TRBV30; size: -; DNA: TGTGCCTGGAGGAGCTGTCACTCCTACGAGCAGTACTTC; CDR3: CAWRSCHSYEQYF
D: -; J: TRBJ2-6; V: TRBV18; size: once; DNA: TGTGCCAGCTCACTCGGGAGCTCTGGGGCCAACGTCCTGACTTTC; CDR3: CASSLGSSGANVLTF
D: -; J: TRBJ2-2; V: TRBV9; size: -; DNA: TGTGCCAGCAGCGTAGCCGGGGTTAATGCCGGGGAGCTGTTTTTT; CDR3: CASSVAGVNAGELFF
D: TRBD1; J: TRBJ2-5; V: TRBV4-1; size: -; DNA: TGCGCCAGCAGCCAAGTTGGTACAGGGACAGCCCAAGAGACCCAGTACTTC; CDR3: CASSQVGTGTAQETQYF
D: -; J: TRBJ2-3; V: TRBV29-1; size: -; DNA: TGCAGCGTTCGGAGCACAGATACGCAGTATTTT; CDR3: CSVRSTDTQYF
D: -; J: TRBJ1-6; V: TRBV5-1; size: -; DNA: TGCGCCAGCAGCTTGGGAGGTCCGGACACCTATAATTCACCCCTCCACTTT; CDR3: CASSLGGPDTYNSPLHF
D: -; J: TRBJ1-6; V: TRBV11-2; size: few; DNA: TGTGCCAGCAGCTTAGAAGGCAGGAACTATAATTCACCCCTCCACTTT; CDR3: CASSLEGRNYNSPLHF
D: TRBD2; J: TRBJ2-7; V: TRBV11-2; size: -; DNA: TGTGCCAGCAGCTTTAGCGGGGGGGGAAACTACGAGCAGTACTTC; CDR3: CASSFSGGGNYEQYF
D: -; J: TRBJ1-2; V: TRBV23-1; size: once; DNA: TGCGCCAGCAGTCAATCTGAGAGGGTGGGGGGCTACACCTTC; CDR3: CASSQSERVGGYTF
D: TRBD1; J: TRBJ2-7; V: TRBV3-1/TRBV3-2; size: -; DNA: TGTGCCAGCAGGCTTGGGACAGACTACGAGCAGTACTTC; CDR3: CASRLGTDYEQYF
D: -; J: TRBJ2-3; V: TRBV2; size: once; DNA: TGTGCCACGGGCGGGTGGGATACGCAGTATTTT; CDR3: CATGGWDTQYF
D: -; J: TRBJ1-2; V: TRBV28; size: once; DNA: TGTGCCAACTGGGACTCCTATGGCTACACCTTC; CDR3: CANWDSYGYTF
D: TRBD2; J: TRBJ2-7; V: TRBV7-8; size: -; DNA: TGTGCCAGCAGCCGAGTGTATGGGACTAGCGGGAACGAGCAGTACTTC; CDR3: CASSRVYGTSGNEQYF
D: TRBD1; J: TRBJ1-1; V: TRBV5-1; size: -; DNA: TGCGCCAGCAGCTTGGCCGGGTGGCAGGGGGCTAACACTGAAGCTTTCTTT; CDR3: CASSLAGWQGANTEAFF
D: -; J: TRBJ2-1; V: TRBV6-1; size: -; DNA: TGTGCCAGCAGTGAATCTAGTAACTACAATGAGCAGTTCTTC; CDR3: CASSESSNYNEQFF
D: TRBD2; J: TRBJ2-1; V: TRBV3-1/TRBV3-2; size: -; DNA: TGTGCCAGCAGCCCAATTCGGGGGGGCTCCTACAATGAGCAGTTCTTC; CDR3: CASSPIRGGSYNEQFF